This T cell receptor beta chain stems from a study of blood T cells in healthy people across ages. As regards this clonotype: Its antigen remains unknown.

Each sample had at least 6.5 million PBMCs isolated. V lost 5 bases and J lost 10, with 21 bases in between. This CDR3 region has 15 residues. Study-level points and caveats: As age increased, TCR beta diversity per million T cells fell in a roughly linear fashion.

A sample-barcoded 5' primer and a J-beta primer mix were used in a second PCR of about 7 to 11 cycles. MiXCR, applied by TCRdb to the 5' RACE reads, yields one record per CDR3 protein. The sample holds 780,000 or so distinct CDR3 sequences, more than 50% seen once. Sequenced sample: blood. J is TRBJ2-1 and V is TRBV12-3 or TRBV12-4; D unresolved. This clonotype was obtained from a man aged 35-49 years in good health. This CDR3 reads CASSQIGNTLGEQFF. The CDR3 region has the DNA TGTGCCAGCAGTCAAATAGGGAACACCCTAGGAGAGCAGTTCTTC.